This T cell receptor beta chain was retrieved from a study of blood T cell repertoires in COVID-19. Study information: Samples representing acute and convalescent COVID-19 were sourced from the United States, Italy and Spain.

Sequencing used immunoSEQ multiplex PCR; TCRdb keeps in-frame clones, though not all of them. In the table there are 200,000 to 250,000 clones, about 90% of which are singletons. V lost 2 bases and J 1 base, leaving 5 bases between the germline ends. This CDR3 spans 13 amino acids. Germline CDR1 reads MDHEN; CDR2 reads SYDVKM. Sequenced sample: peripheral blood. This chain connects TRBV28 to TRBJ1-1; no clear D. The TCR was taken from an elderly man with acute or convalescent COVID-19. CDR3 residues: CASSLVRNTEAFF. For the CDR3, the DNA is TGTGCCAGCAGTTTAGTCAGGAACACTGAAGCTTTCTTT.